Listed below are T cell receptor beta chains from one sample, sequenced in a study of shared clonotypes between healthy human individuals. Produced via immunoSEQ multiplex PCR; TCRdb's table is partial and in-frame only. The table has some 2.3 million clones, 85% to 95% seen once. The sequenced material came from naive CD4+ T cells from PBMCs. These receptors originate from a man younger than 30 in good health. Some clones in this sample may be carry-over from other donors' samples. Each CDR3 is given with its conserved first and last residue. The D gene is left open where the match is weak. A clone size is listed for some rows: how often the clone was seen (once, few, many), or a class if it is expanded.

TGTGCCAGCAGTCCACCGGGACTAGGGTACAATGAGCAGTTCTTC | CASSPPGLGYNEQFF | few | TRBJ2-1 | TRBD2 | TRBV6-6
TGTGCCATCAGTGTGGCAGCTCCTAGCACAGATACGCAGTATTTT | CAISVAAPSTDTQYF | . | TRBJ2-3 | . | TRBV10-3
TGTGCCAGCAGCCCGCGGACAGGGAAGGACACCGGGGAGCTGTTTTTT | CASSPRTGKDTGELFF | . | TRBJ2-2 | TRBD1 | TRBV7-8
TGTGCCAGCTCACCTAACCCCGGGACAGGGGACGGAACTAATGAAAAACTGTTTTTT | CASSPNPGTGDGTNEKLFF | once | TRBJ1-4 | TRBD1 | TRBV18
TGTGCCAGCTCAGCGACAGGGGGCCCTAATCAGCCCCAGCATTTT | CASSATGGPNQPQHF | . | TRBJ1-5 | TRBD1 | TRBV18
TGTGCCAGCAGCCCGGGACTACCTAATGAAAAACTGTTTTTT | CASSPGLPNEKLFF | . | TRBJ1-4 | . | TRBV7-9
TGTGCCATCAGATTGGACCGTTATGGAAACACCATATATTTT | CAIRLDRYGNTIYF | once | TRBJ1-3 | . | TRBV10-3
TGTGCCAGCAGCGTAAGGGGACAGGGGGAGAGCGGGGAGCTGTTTTTT | CASSVRGQGESGELFF | . | TRBJ2-2 | TRBD1 | TRBV9
TGTGCCAGCAGCTCCCGGGACAGGGGTAACACTGAAGCTTTCTTT | CASSSRDRGNTEAFF | . | TRBJ1-1 | TRBD1 | TRBV5-4
TGTGCCAGCAGTCCACAGGGGGGCGGGAGTGGGCACGAGCAGTACTTC | CASSPQGGGSGHEQYF | . | TRBJ2-7 | . | TRBV9
TGTGCCAGCACCCTTAGGGGGGCACTGACCGGGGAGCTGTTTTTT | CASTLRGALTGELFF | once | TRBJ2-2 | . | TRBV28
TGTGCCAGCAGCTTAGAGTGGCAGTCCTACAATGAGCAGTTCTTC | CASSLEWQSYNEQFF | . | TRBJ2-1 | . | TRBV7-6
TGTGCCAGCAGTTTGGCTAGCGGGAGTGAGAAGCAGTACTTC | CASSLASGSEKQYF | . | TRBJ2-7 | TRBD2 | TRBV28
TGTGCCAGCAGCGTAGGACCGATTTTAGAAGCTTTCTTT | CASSVGPILEAFF | few | TRBJ1-1 | . | TRBV9
TGCAGCGTCGCGCGGACACTCGGGGAGCTGTTTTTT | CSVARTLGELFF | . | TRBJ2-2 | . | TRBV29-1
TGTGCCTGGAGGGAGGGAAATGAGCAGTTCTTC | CAWREGNEQFF | . | TRBJ2-1 | . | TRBV30
TGCGCCAGCAGCCAGGGGCAGTCGGATACGCAGTATTTT | CASSQGQSDTQYF | once | TRBJ2-3 | . | TRBV4-1
TGTGCCAGCAGCCAAGTTTCGCCCGGGGAGCTGTTTTTT | CASSQVSPGELFF | . | TRBJ2-2 | . | TRBV4-2
TGTGCCAGCAGACAGGGCACCTACAATGAGCAGTTCTTC | CASRQGTYNEQFF | . | TRBJ2-1 | . | TRBV6-5
TGTGCCAGCAGCTCTCGACTAGTGGGGTACTCCGGGGAGCTGTTTTTT | CASSSRLVGYSGELFF | once | TRBJ2-2 | . | TRBV11-2
TGTGCCAGCAGAGCGCTGAGCTCCTACAATGAGCAGTTCTTC | CASRALSSYNEQFF | . | TRBJ2-1 | . | TRBV27
TGTGCCAGCAGCCCTGGACTGAGCTGGGGGCTTGAGCAGTTCTTC | CASSPGLSWGLEQFF | . | TRBJ2-1 | . | TRBV7-9
TGTGCCAGTACCCGGGACACCCAAGAGACCCAGTACTTC | CASTRDTQETQYF | . | TRBJ2-5 | . | TRBV19
TGTGCCTGGAAAGAGGGGGCGAGAGCTTTCTTT | CAWKEGARAFF | . | TRBJ1-1 | TRBD1 | TRBV30
TGTGCCAGCAGTGCCAGGGGGGGAGAAAAACTGTTTTTT | CASSARGGEKLFF | . | TRBJ1-4 | TRBD1 | TRBV7-9
TGCGCCAGCAGCCGGACCCCGGGGTTTGACAATCAGCCCCAGCATTTT | CASSRTPGFDNQPQHF | . | TRBJ1-5 | . | TRBV4-1
TGTGCCACCCACCCCACAGGAGCCTCCTACGAGCAGTACTTC | CATHPTGASYEQYF | . | TRBJ2-7 | . | TRBV15
TGTGCCAGCAGTATAGGGGGTTCCACAGATACGCAGTATTTT | CASSIGGSTDTQYF | . | TRBJ2-3 | . | TRBV7-3
TGTGCCAGCACCCGAGTTTGGGACAGGGAATCCGGGGCCAACGTCCTGACTTTC | CASTRVWDRESGANVLTF | . | TRBJ2-6 | TRBD1 | TRBV4-2
TGTGCCAGCAGCAAAAGTACTTACAATCAGCCCCAGCATTTT | CASSKSTYNQPQHF | . | TRBJ1-5 | . | TRBV21-1
TGTGCCAGCAGCTTAGCGGCGGGAGGGCCGCATGAGCAGTTCTTC | CASSLAAGGPHEQFF | . | TRBJ2-1 | TRBD2 | TRBV7-2